This passage covers 22 T cell receptor beta chains from one sample sequenced in a study of long-term antiretroviral therapy in people with HIV. Version v3.0 of the immunoSEQ assay ran at survey level. Here immunoSEQ multiplex PCR was the method, and the copy in TCRdb shows in-frame clones only, minus some. The data contain under 10,000 clones, 81% of them singletons. The sequencing used unsorted PBMCs, collected 0.7 years after starting antiretroviral therapy. The receptors here all came from a man between 35 and 55 years old with HIV.

The genes are TRBV27 and TRBJ1-1; no reliable D call. Germline V gives CDR1 MNHEY, CDR2 SMNVEV (reference sequence). Trimming left V 2 bases short and J 7 bases short, with 11 bases between. This CDR3 region has 13 residues. This CDR3 reads CASSLPRAGEAFF. The CDR3 nucleotides read TGTGCCAGCAGTTTACCCCGAGCTGGTGAAGCTTTCTTT.

The chain uses TRBV9 and TRBJ1-2; 7 positions match TRBD1. V lost 0 bases and J lost 4; bases outside the gene matches: 3. The CDR3 is made up of 14 amino acids. The germline CDR1 and CDR2 sequences are SGDLS and YYNGEE. In nucleotides, the CDR3 is TGTGCCAGCAGCGTAGTAGAGGGGGCCTATGGCTACACCTTC. Its translation is CASSVVEGAYGYTF.

The V call is TRBV30, the J call TRBJ1-2, with a possible D match to TRBD1 (6 bases). From germline, CDR1 is GTSNPN and CDR2 SVGIG (reference sequence). This CDR3 has 13 amino acids. V lost 0 bases and J lost 5, with 10 bases in between. CDR3 region: CAWSVAQGYGYTF. Here the CDR3 DNA reads TGTGCCTGGAGTGTAGCTCAGGGGTATGGCTACACCTTC.

This rearrangement joins TRBV9 to TRBJ2-1; D unclear. V was trimmed by 6 bases and J by 5 bases, leaving 21 bases between them. Germline assignment: CDR1 SGDLS and CDR2 YYNGEE. CDR3 length: 16 amino acids. The CDR3 region is CASTRTSVPGNNEQFF. In DNA, the CDR3 is TGTGCCAGCACCCGAACAAGCGTTCCCGGTAACAATGAGCAGTTCTTC. Using reference TRBV9 and TRBJ2-1 for the parts outside the CDR3, the full variable domain is DSGVTQTPKHLITATGQRVTLRCSPRSGDLSVYWYQQSLDQGLQFLIQYYNGEERAKGNILERFSAQQFPDLHSELNLSSLELGDSALYFCASTRTSVPGNNEQFFGPGTRLTVL.

This clone is termed medium-sized (0.01 to 0.1%). The rearrangement links TRBV7-6 to TRBJ1-5, with D perhaps matching TRBD1 (6 bases). The length of the CDR3 is 13 residues. V shed 3 bases and J shed 7 bases, with 10 bases lying between them. The germline gives CDR1 SGHVS, CDR2 FNYEAQ. Written as DNA, the CDR3 is TGTGCCAGCAGCTTCTCAGGGGACCAGCCCCAGCATTTT. Translation gives CASSFSGDQPQHF. Drawing the rest from reference TRBV7-6 and TRBJ1-5, the complete variable domain is GAGVSQSPRYKVTKRGQDVALRCDPISGHVSLYWYRQALGQGPEFLTYFNYEAQQDKSGLPNDRFSAERPEGSISTLTIQRTEQRDSAMYRCASSFSGDQPQHFGDGTRLSIL.

The chain carries TRBV27 and TRBJ2-1, with 10 bases lining up with TRBD1. The germline V gene has CDR1 MNHEY and CDR2 SMNVEV (reference sequence). Losses at the gene ends were 4 bases for V and 7 bases for J; bases not matched to a gene: 19. There are 19 residues in the CDR3. In DNA, the CDR3 is TGTGCCAGCAGTTCCTCATGGGACCCCCCGGGACAGGGGAGGAATGAGCAGTTCTTC. Its protein is CASSSSWDPPGQGRNEQFF.

This clone appeared once. The chain joins TRBV5-6 to TRBJ1-4; TRBD1 aligns across 8 bases. Germline assignment: CDR1 SGHDT and CDR2 YYEEEE. The CDR3 sequence is 15 residues long. Unmatched junction bases numbered 6, after V lost 1 base and J lost 7 bases. The DNA of the CDR3 is TGTGCCAGCAGCTTGAAGACAGGGGATATTGAAAAACTGTTTTTT. It is translated as CASSLKTGDIEKLFF.

V and J are TRBV4-3 and TRBJ2-7; no firm D call. Germline V CDR1 and CDR2: LGHNA, YSLEER. Trimming cost V 0 bases and J 4 bases, with 13 bases left between them. The length of the CDR3 is 15 residues. The CDR3 bases are TGCGCCAGCAGCCAAGACAACACCGTTCGATACGAGCAGTACTTC. Translation: CASSQDNTVRYEQYF.

This clone appeared a few times. This sequence joins TRBV28 and TRBJ1-5, with TRBD1 identical over 12 bases. CDR1 MDHEN and CDR2 SYDVKM come from the germline V gene. V shed 2 bases and J 4 bases; nucleotides not matched to a gene: 6. This CDR3 has 17 amino acids. The CDR3 region has the DNA TGTGCCAGCAGTTTAGGGACAGGGGGCGTGGGGAATCAGCCCCAGCATTTT. This translates into CASSLGTGGVGNQPQHF.

The chain joins TRBV2 to TRBJ1-4, with TRBD1 as a possible D gene (5 bases). CDR1 is SNHLY, CDR2 FYNNEI, per germline. V lost 8 bases, J lost 4 bases, and 11 bases lay in between. This CDR3 contains 13 residues. Written as DNA, the CDR3 is TGTGCCAGCCTGGGGACCGGTAATGAAAAACTGTTTTTT. This codes for CASLGTGNEKLFF.

V usage is TRBV30 and J usage is TRBJ1-4; 7 bases fit TRBD1. J lost 1 base, V lost 4 bases, and 6 bases had no gene match. Looked up from germline, CDR1 is GTSNPN and CDR2 is SVGIG (reference sequence). The CDR3 length is 15 residues. This CDR3 is CAWNPGDRTNEKLFF. Here the CDR3 DNA reads TGTGCCTGGAACCCAGGGGACAGAACTAATGAAAAACTGTTTTTT. Filled out from reference TRBV30 and TRBJ1-4, the complete variable domain reads SQTIHQWPATLVQPVGSPLSLECTVEGTSNPNLYWYRQAAGRGLQLLFYSVGIGQISSEVPQNLSASRPQDRQFILSSKKLLLSDSGFYLCAWNPGDRTNEKLFFGSGTQLSVL.

A few counts support this clone. The rearrangement uses TRBV5-4 and TRBJ2-7; 12 nucleotides line up with TRBD2. Germline V lookup: CDR1 SGHNT, CDR2 YYREEE (reference sequence). Losses at the gene ends were 4 bases for V and 4 bases for J; bases not matched to a gene: 9. The CDR3 has 16 residues. CDR3 residues: CASSDLLAGGTYEQYF. CDR3 DNA: TGTGCCAGCAGCGACCTACTAGCGGGAGGAACTTACGAGCAGTACTTC.

This chain connects TRBV19 to TRBJ2-7; TRBD1 aligns across 9 bases. J lost 5 bases, V lost 9 bases, and 5 bases had no gene match. Germline V CDR1 and CDR2: LNHDA, SQIVND (reference sequence). The CDR3 sequence is 12 residues long. The CDR3 DNA follows: TGTGCCAGCGGGGACAGGGTAGACGAGCAGTACTTC. Its translation: CASGDRVDEQYF.

V usage is TRBV19 and J usage is TRBJ2-7, with TRBD1 identical over 8 bases. The CDR3 totals 15 residues. J gave up 2 bases and V 5 bases, and 8 bases lay outside the gene matches. The germline CDR1 and CDR2 sequences are LNHDA and SQIVND (reference sequence). As DNA, the CDR3 is TGTGCCAGTAGTTTGGGACAGGTGGGGGCCTACGAGCAGTACTTC. Translation gives CASSLGQVGAYEQYF.

The J gene is TRBJ1-1, the V gene TRBV7-8, with TRBD1 identical over 9 bases. There are 16 residues in the CDR3. Germline CDR1 and CDR2: SGHVS and FQNEAQ. Losses at the gene ends were 3 bases for V and 1 base for J; bases not matched to a gene: 6. CDR3 sequence reads: CASSLATGGWNTEAFF. The CDR3 nucleotides are TGTGCCAGCAGCTTGGCGACAGGGGGGTGGAACACTGAAGCTTTCTTT. The full variable domain, completed using reference TRBV7-8 and TRBJ1-1, is GAGVSQSPRYKVAKRGQDVALRCDPISGHVSLFWYQQALGQGPEFLTYFQNEAQLDKSGLPSDRFFAERPEGSVSTLKIQRTQQEDSAVYLCASSLATGGWNTEAFFGQGTRLTVV.

V gene TRBV28 combines with J gene TRBJ1-5; a weak D match, TRBD1 (5 bases). This CDR3 comprises 11 residues. Deletions cut 3 bases from V and 9 bases from J, with 6 bases between. Germline V gene lookup returns CDR1 MDHEN and CDR2 SYDVKM. Here the CDR3 reads CASSLRGPQHF. Here the CDR3 DNA reads TGTGCCAGCAGTTTGAGGGGGCCCCAGCATTTT.

The chain links TRBV30 to TRBJ2-1, with 9 bases that match TRBD2. The CDR3 is 17 residues long. Trimming removed 1 base from V and 2 bases from J; junction bases left unmatched: 9. Germline loops: CDR1 GTSNPN, CDR2 SVGIG (reference sequence). CDR3 sequence reads: CAWSGGASGTAYNEQFF. The CDR3 DNA reads as TGTGCCTGGAGTGGGGGTGCTAGCGGGACCGCCTACAATGAGCAGTTCTTC. Combining the CDR3 with reference TRBV30 and TRBJ2-1 gives the whole variable domain SQTIHQWPATLVQPVGSPLSLECTVEGTSNPNLYWYRQAAGRGLQLLFYSVGIGQISSEVPQNLSASRPQDRQFILSSKKLLLSDSGFYLCAWSGGASGTAYNEQFFGPGTRLTVL.

The V gene is TRBV7-9, the J gene TRBJ2-7; 10 bases match TRBD2. Per the germline V gene, CDR1 is SEHNR and CDR2 is FQNEAQ (reference sequence). The CDR3 covers 18 residues. After removal of 5 bases from V and 3 bases from J, the junction contained 16 bases not matched to a gene. CDR3 region: CASSAGLLGTSEHYEQYF. Here the CDR3 DNA reads TGTGCCAGCAGCGCCGGACTCCTCGGGACTAGCGAGCACTACGAGCAGTACTTC. The whole variable domain, remainder taken from reference TRBV7-9 and TRBJ2-7, is DTGVSQNPRHKITKRGQNVTFRCDPISEHNRLYWYRQTLGQGPEFLTYFQNEAQLEKSRLLSDRFSAERPKGSFSTLEIQRTEQGDSAMYLCASSAGLLGTSEHYEQYFGPGTRLTVT.

A few counts support this clone. The gene calls are TRBV29-1 and TRBJ2-7; D could derive from TRBD1 or TRBD2 (6 bases each). Trimming took off 7 bases at V and 5 bases at J, with 12 bases between the two ends. This CDR3 comprises 11 residues. CDR1 SQVTM and CDR2 ANQGSEA come from the germline V gene. The CDR3 loop reads CSGTNRDEQYF. The CDR3, as DNA: TGCAGCGGGACTAACAGGGACGAGCAGTACTTC.

The chain employs TRBV2 and TRBJ2-1, with 12 bases that match TRBD2. The CDR3 contains 13 residues. Germline V gene sequence: CDR1 SNHLY, CDR2 FYNNEI. J lost 8 bases, V lost 6 bases, and 2 bases had no gene match. Here the CDR3 DNA reads TGTGCCAGCAGCCGACTAGCGGGAGATGAGCAGTTCTTC. Protein sequence: CASSRLAGDEQFF.

The chain's CDR3 is CASSPIDKVQGTYNEQFF. In DNA form, the CDR3 reads TGTGCCAGCAGTCCTATCGACAAGGTGCAGGGAACCTACAATGAGCAGTTCTTC. V gene TRBV25-1 combines with J gene TRBJ2-1; D may be TRBD1 (5 bases). The CDR3 is 18 amino acids. Trimming removed 5 bases from V and 2 bases from J, with 22 bases in between. The germline V gene encodes CDR1 MGHDK and CDR2 SYGVNS.

This clone was counted a few times. The chain has TRBV10-3 and TRBJ1-1; TRBD1 might be the D (5 bases). The CDR3 is made up of 16 amino acids. V lost 0 bases and J 1 base, leaving 12 bases between the germline ends. CDR1 is ENHRY, CDR2 SYGVKD, per germline. Written as DNA, the CDR3 is TGTGCCATCAGTGAGTCGGGGTGGGACGCGAACACTGAAGCTTTCTTT. As protein: CAISESGWDANTEAFF.